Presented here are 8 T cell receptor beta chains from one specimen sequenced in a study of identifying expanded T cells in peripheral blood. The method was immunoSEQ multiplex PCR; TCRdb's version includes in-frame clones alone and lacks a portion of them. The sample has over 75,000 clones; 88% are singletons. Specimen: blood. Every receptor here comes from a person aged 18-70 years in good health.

DNA for the CDR3: TGCGCCAGCAGCGTGGGACCCAGCTCCTACAATGAGCAGTTCTTC. Its protein is CASSVGPSSYNEQFF. The chain recombines TRBV5-1 with TRBJ2-1; perhaps D is TRBD1 or TRBD2 (5 bases each). Between the trimmed V and J ends, which lost 4 bases and 0 bases, there was a span of 11 bases. The germline V gene encodes CDR1 SGHRS and CDR2 YFSETQ. CDR3 length equals 15 residues.

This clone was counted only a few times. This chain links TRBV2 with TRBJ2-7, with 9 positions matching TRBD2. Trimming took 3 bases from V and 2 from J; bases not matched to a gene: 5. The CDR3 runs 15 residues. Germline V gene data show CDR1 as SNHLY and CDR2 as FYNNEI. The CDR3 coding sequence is TGTGCCAGCAGTGAGCAGGCGGGAGGGCCCTACGAGCAGTACTTC. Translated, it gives CASSEQAGGPYEQYF.

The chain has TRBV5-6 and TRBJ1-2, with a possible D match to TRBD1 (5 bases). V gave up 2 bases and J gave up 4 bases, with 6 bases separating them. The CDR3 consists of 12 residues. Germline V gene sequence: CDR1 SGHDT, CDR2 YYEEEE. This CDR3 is CASSLDSYGYTF. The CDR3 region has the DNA TGTGCCAGCAGCTTAGACAGCTATGGCTACACCTTC.

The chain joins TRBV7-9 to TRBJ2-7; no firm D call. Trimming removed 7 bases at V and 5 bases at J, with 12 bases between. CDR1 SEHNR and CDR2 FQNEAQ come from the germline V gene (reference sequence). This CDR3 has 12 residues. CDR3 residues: CASIGYADEQYF. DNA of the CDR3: TGTGCCAGCATCGGCTACGCCGACGAGCAGTACTTC. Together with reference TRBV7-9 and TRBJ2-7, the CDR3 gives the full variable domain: DTGVSQNPRHKITKRGQNVTFRCDPISEHNRLYWYRQTLGQGPEFLTYFQNEAQLEKSRLLSDRFSAERPKGSFSTLEIQRTEQGDSAMYLCASIGYADEQYFGPGTRLTVT.

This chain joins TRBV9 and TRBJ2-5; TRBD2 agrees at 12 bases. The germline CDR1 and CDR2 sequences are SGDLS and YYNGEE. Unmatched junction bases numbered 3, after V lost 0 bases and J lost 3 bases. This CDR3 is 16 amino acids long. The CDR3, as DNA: TGTGCCAGCAGCGTAGTTCGGACTAGCGGGAAAGAGACCCAGTACTTC. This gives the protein CASSVVRTSGKETQYF.

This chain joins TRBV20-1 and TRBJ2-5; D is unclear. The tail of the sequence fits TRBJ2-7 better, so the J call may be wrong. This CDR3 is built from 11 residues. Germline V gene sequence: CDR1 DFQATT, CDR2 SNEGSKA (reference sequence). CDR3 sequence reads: CSGAQSYEQYF. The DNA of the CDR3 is TGCAGTGGGGCCCAGAGTTACGAGCAGTACTTC.

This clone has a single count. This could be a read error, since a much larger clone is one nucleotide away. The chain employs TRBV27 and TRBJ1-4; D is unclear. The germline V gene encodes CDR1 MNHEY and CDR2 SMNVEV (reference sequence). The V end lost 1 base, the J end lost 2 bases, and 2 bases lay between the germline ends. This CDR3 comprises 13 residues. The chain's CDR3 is CASSLYTNEKLFF. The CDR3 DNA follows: TGTGCCAGCAGTTTATACACTAATGAAAAACTGTTTTTT.

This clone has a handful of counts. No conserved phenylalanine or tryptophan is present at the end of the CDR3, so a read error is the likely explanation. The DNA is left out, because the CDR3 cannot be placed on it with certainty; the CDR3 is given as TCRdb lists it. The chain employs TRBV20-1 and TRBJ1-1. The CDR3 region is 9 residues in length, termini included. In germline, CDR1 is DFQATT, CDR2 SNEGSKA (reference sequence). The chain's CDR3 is CSARDGRVS.